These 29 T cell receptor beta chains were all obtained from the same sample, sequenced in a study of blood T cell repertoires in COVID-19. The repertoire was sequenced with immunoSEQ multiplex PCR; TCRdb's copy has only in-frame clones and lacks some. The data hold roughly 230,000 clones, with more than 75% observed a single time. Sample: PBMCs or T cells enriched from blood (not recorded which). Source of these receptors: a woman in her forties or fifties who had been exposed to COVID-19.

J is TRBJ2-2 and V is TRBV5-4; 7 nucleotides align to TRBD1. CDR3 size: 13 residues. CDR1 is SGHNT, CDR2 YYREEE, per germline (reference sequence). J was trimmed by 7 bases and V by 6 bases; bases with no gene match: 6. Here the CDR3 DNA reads TGTGCCAGCAATCTACAGGGGCACGGGGAGCTGTTTTTT. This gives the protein CASNLQGHGELFF.

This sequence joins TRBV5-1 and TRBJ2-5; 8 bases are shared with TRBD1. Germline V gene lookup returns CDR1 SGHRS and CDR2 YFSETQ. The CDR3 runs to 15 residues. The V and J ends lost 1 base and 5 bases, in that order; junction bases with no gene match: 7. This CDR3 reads CASSLRGQDMETQYF. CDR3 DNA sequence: TGCGCCAGCAGCTTGAGGGGACAGGATATGGAGACCCAGTACTTC. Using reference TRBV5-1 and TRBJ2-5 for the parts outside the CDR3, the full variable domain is KAGVTQTPRYLIKTRGQQVTLSCSPISGHRSVSWYQQTPGQGLQFLFEYFSETQRNKGNFPGRFSGRQFSNSRSEMNVSTLELGDSALYLCASSLRGQDMETQYFGPGTRLLVL.

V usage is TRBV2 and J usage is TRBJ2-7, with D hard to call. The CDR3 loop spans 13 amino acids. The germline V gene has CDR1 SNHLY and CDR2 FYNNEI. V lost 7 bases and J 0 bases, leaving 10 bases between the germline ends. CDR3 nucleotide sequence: TGTGCCAGCAAACACCGTAACTCCTACGAGCAGTACTTC. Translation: CASKHRNSYEQYF.

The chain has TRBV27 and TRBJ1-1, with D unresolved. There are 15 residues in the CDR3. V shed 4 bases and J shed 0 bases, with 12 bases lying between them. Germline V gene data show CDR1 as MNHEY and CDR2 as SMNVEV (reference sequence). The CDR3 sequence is CASSSNSVLNTEAFF. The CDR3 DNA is TGTGCCAGCAGTTCGAATTCGGTATTGAACACTGAAGCTTTCTTT.

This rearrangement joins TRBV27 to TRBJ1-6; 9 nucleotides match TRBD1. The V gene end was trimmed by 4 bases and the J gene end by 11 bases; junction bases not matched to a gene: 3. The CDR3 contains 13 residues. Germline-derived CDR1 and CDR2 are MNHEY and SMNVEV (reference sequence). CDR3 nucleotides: TGTGCCAGCAGTTGGACAGGGGCTCCACCCCTCCACTTT. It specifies CASSWTGAPPLHF.

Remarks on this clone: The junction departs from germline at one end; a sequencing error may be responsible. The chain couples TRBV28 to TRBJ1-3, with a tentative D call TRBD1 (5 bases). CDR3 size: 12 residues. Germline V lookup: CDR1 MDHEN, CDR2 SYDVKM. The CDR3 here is CASSTQVGAEDF. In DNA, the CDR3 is TGTGCCAGCAGTACCCAAGTTGGGGCCGAGGATTTT.

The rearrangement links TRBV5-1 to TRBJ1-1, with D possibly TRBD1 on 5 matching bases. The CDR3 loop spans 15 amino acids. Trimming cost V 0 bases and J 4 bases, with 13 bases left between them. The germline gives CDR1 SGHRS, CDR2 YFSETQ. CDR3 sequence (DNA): TGCGCCAGCAGCTTGGGTCAGGGAGGGTCCACTGAAGCTTTCTTT. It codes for CASSLGQGGSTEAFF.

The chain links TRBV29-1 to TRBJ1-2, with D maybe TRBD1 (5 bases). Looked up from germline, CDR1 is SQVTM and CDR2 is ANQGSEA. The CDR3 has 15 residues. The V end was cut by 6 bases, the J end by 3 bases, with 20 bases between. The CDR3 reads CSVWGEQDLYYGYTF. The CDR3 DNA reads TGCAGCGTGTGGGGTGAACAGGACCTTTACTATGGCTACACCTTC.

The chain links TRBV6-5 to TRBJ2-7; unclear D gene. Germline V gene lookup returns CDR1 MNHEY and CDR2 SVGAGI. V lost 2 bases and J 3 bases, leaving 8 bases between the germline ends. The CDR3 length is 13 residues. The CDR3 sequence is CASSYGFHYEQYF. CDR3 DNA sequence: TGTGCCAGCAGTTACGGCTTTCACTACGAGCAGTACTTC.

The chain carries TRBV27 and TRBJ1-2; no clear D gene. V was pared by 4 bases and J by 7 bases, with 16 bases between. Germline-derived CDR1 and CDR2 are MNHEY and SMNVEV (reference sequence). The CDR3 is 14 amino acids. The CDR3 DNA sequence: TGTGCCAGCAGTTCGCTTCGGGGTGTTGGTGGCTACACCTTC. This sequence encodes CASSSLRGVGGYTF.

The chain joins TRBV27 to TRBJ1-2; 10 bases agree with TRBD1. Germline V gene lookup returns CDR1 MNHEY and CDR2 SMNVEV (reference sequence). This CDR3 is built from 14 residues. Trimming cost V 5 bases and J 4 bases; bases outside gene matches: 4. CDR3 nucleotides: TGTGCCAGCAGTCCGGGACAGGGGCTCTATGGCTACACCTTC. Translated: CASSPGQGLYGYTF.

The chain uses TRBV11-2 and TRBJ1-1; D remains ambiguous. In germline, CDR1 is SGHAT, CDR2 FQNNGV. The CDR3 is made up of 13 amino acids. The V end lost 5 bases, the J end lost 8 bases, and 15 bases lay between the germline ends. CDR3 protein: CASSLTRGIEAFF. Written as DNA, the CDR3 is TGTGCCAGCAGCCTTACTAGAGGCATCGAAGCTTTCTTT.

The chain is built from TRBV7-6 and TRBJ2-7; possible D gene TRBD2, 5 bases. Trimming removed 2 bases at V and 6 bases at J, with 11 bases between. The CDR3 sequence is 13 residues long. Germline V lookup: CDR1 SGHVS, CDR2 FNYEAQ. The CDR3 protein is CASSLLPSGEQYF. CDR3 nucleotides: TGTGCCAGCAGCTTACTACCCAGCGGCGAGCAGTACTTC.

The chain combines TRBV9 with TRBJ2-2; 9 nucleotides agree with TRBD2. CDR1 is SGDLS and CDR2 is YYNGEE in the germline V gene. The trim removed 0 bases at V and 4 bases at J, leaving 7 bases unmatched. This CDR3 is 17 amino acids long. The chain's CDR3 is CASSVVQRGVSTGELFF. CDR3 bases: TGTGCCAGCAGCGTAGTTCAGCGGGGGGTGAGCACCGGGGAGCTGTTTTTT.

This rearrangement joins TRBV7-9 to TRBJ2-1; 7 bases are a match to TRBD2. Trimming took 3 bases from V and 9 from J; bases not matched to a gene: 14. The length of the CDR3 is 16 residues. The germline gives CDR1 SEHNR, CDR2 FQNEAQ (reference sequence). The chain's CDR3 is CASSLARGSGYGEQFF. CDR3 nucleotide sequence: TGTGCCAGCAGCTTGGCCCGCGGTAGCGGGTACGGTGAGCAGTTCTTC. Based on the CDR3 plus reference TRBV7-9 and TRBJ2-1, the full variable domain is DTGVSQNPRHKITKRGQNVTFRCDPISEHNRLYWYRQTLGQGPEFLTYFQNEAQLEKSRLLSDRFSAERPKGSFSTLEIQRTEQGDSAMYLCASSLARGSGYGEQFFGPGTRLTVL.

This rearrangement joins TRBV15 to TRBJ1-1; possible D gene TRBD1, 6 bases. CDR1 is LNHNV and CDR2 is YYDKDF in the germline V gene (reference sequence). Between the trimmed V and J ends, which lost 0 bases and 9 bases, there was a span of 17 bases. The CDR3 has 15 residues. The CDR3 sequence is CATSRDARGQKQAFF. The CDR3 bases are TGTGCCACCAGCAGAGATGCGAGAGGACAGAAACAAGCTTTCTTT.

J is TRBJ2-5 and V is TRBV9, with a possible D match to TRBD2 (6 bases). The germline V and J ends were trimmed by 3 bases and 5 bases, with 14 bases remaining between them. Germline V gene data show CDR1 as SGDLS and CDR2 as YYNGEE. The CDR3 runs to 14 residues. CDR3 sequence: CASSAGSTFETQYF. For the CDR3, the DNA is TGTGCCAGCAGCGCCGGGAGTACGTTTGAGACCCAGTACTTC.

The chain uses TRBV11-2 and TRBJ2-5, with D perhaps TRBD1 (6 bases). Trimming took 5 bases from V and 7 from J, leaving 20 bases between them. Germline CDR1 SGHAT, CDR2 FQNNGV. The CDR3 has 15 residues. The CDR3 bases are TGTGCCAGCAGCAGAAATTTGGCAGGGGCCCGGACCCAGTACTTC. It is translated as CASSRNLAGARTQYF.

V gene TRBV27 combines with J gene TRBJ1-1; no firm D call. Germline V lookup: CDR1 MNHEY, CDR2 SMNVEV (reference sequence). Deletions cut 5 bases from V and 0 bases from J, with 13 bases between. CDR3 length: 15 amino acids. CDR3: CASSPRTDMNTEAFF. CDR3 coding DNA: TGTGCCAGCAGTCCCAGAACAGATATGAACACTGAAGCTTTCTTT.

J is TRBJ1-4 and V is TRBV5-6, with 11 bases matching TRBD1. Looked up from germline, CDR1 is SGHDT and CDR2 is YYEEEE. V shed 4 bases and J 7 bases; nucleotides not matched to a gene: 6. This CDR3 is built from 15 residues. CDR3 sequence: CASSVAGQGGEKLFF. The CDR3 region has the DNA TGTGCCAGCAGCGTCGCGGGACAGGGGGGTGAAAAACTGTTTTTT. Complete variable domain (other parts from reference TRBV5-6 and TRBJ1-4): DAGVTQSPTHLIKTRGQQVTLRCSPKSGHDTVSWYQQALGQGPQFIFQYYEEEERQRGNFPDRFSGHQFPNYSSELNVNALLLGDSALYLCASSVAGQGGEKLFFGSGTQLSVL.

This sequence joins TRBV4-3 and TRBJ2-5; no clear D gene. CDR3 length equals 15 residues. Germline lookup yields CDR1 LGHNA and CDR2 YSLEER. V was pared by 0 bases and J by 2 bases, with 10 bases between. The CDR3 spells CASSQDLAAQETQYF. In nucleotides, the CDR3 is TGCGCCAGCAGCCAAGATCTGGCTGCACAAGAGACCCAGTACTTC.

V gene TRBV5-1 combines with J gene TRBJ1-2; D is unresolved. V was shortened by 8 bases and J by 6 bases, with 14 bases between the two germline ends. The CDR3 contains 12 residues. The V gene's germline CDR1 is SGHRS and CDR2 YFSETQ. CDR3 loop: CASAEELHGYTF. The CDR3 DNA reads TGCGCCAGTGCCGAAGAGCTACATGGCTACACCTTC.

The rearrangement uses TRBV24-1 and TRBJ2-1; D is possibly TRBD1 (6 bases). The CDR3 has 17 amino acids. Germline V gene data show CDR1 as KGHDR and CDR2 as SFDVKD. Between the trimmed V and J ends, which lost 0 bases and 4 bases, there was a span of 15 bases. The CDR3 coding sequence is TGTGCCACCAGTGATTTGCCCGGCAGGGGCCTATACAATGAGCAGTTCTTC. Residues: CATSDLPGRGLYNEQFF.

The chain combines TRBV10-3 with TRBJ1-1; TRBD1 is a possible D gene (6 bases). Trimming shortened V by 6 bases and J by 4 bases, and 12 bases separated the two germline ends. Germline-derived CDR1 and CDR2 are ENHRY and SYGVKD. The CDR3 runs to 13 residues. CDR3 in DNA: TGTGCCATCAGCGGACAGTCGGCCACTGAAGCTTTCTTT. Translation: CAISGQSATEAFF.

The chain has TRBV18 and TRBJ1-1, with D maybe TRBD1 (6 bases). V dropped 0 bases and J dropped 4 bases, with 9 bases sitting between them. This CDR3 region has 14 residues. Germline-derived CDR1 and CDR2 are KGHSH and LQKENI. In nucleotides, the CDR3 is TGTGCCAGCTCACCACCTACAGGGAGCACTGAAGCTTTCTTT. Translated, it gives CASSPPTGSTEAFF.

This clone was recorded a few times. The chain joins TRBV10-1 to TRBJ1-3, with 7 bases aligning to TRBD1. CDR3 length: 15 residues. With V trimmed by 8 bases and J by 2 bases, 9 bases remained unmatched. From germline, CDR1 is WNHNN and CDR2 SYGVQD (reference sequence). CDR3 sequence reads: CASGGPGTAGNTIYF. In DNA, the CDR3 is TGCGCCAGCGGGGGTCCCGGGACAGCTGGAAACACCATATATTTT.

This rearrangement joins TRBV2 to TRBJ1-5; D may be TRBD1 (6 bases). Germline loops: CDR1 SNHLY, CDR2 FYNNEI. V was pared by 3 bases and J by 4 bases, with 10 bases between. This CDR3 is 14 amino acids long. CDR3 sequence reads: CASSDRTVNQPQHF. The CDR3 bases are TGTGCCAGCAGTGACCGGACAGTAAATCAGCCCCAGCATTTT.

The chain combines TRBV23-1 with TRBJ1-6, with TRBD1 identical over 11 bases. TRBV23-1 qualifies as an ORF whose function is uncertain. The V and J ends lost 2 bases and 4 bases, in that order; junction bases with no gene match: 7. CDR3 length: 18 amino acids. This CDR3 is CASSQLRTGGLYNSPLHF. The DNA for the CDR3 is TGCGCCAGCAGTCAACTTAGGACAGGGGGCTTGTATAATTCACCCCTCCACTTT.

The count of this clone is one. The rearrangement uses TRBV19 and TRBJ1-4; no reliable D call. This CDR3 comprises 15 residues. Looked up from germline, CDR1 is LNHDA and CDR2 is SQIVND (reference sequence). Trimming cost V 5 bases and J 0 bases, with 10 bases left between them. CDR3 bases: TGTGCCAGTAGTGCGGGGTTTGCAACTAATGAAAAACTGTTTTTT. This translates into CASSAGFATNEKLFF.